This T cell receptor (beta chain) was captured by sequencing in a study of T-cell memory formation after mild COVID-19. Study-wide results and caveats: The authors did not confirm SARS-CoV-2 specificity of second-wave clones peaking day 37. Most CD4+ clones that shrank were in CM and EM, while CD8+ ones turned up in EMRA.

V lost 2 bases and J lost 0; bases outside the gene matches: 3. Germline CDR1 and CDR2: MNHEY and SMNVEV (reference sequence). This CDR3 comprises 16 residues. This clonotype was counted between two and nine times. Its antigen remains unknown. TCRdb fed the 5' RACE reads into MiXCR, producing one record per CDR3 protein. Here the sample spans 350,000 to 450,000 distinct CDR3 sequences, 14% being singletons. This receptor was obtained from a man between 18 and 29 years old who had mild COVID-19 (a few samples of this study predate the infection). Cell type and time point are not known. V is TRBV27 and J is TRBJ2-3; the match to TRBD2 covers 9 bases. Sequencing was performed on PBMCs or a T cell subset sorted from them (not recorded which). DNA of the CDR3: TGTGCCAGCAGTTTAAGTAGCGGGGGAAGCACAGATACGCAGTATTTT. Protein sequence: CASSLSSGGSTDTQYF.